The 26 T cell receptor beta chains below all came from one sample that was sequenced in a study of PD-1 blockade in classical Hodgkin lymphoma (dated by TCRdb to about 2020). The time point tag for this specimen amounts to: cycle 1 day 1 (C1D1), immediately before nivolumab initiation. Relapse after autologous stem cell transplantation had occurred in all trial patients, and cohorts A, B and C were distinguished by prior brentuximab vedotin exposure. The library was generated by the immunoSEQ multiplex PCR assay. In its TCRdb copy, this immuneACCESS table keeps in-frame sequences only and misses some clones. Where compared with another copy, unresolved V genes explain less than half of these, and the others have no known cause. The sample includes just under 100,000 clones, with approximately 88% observed a single time. The top ten constitute 12% of the sample. The specimen was peripheral blood mononuclear cells (PBMCs), collected at baseline. These receptors were obtained from a human donor with classical Hodgkin lymphoma.

The genes are TRBV19 and TRBJ1-4; D is perhaps TRBD1 (6 bases). Germline values: CDR1 LNHDA, CDR2 SQIVND (reference sequence). The CDR3 is made up of 15 amino acids. V dropped 6 bases and J dropped 0 bases, with 11 bases sitting between them. The CDR3 spells CASSGRQATNEKLFF. CDR3 in DNA: TGTGCCAGTAGCGGCAGACAGGCAACTAATGAAAAACTGTTTTTT.

The chain couples TRBV7-2 to TRBJ2-1; TRBD1 matches at 10 bases. The CDR3 length is 15 residues. The J segment lost 4 bases and the V segment lost 3 bases, leaving 3 bases of the junction unmatched. Germline loops: CDR1 SGHTA, CDR2 FQGNSA. For the CDR3, the DNA is TGTGCCAGCAGCTTGGGACAGGGGTTGTACAATGAGCAGTTCTTC. Translated, it gives CASSLGQGLYNEQFF.

The CDR3 loop is CAWGTNGQGGTEAFF. CDR3 coding DNA: TGTGCCTGGGGGACTAATGGACAGGGCGGGACTGAAGCTTTCTTT. This chain connects TRBV30 to TRBJ1-1, with 8 bases lining up with TRBD1. Germline V gene lookup returns CDR1 GTSNPN and CDR2 SVGIG (reference sequence). V trimming: 5 bases; J trimming: 5 bases; junction bases outside the gene matches: 13. This CDR3 has 15 residues.

The rearrangement uses TRBV13 and TRBJ2-1; TRBD2 matches at 9 bases. The CDR3 extends over 17 amino acids. The germline V gene has CDR1 PRHDT and CDR2 FYEKMQ (reference sequence). J gave up 0 bases and V 5 bases, and 8 bases lay outside the gene matches. The CDR3 DNA is TGTGCCAGCAGCCCTGTCCCTAGCGGGGACTCCTACAATGAGCAGTTCTTC. Translation: CASSPVPSGDSYNEQFF.

V is TRBV11-2 and J is TRBJ1-1; D unclear. Germline V gene lookup returns CDR1 SGHAT and CDR2 FQNNGV. V was shortened by 3 bases and J by 0 bases, with 11 bases between the two germline ends. This CDR3 is 15 amino acids long. The CDR3 nucleotides read TGTGCCAGCAGCTTCACGGACTTACTGAACACTGAAGCTTTCTTT. Amino acid sequence: CASSFTDLLNTEAFF.

The chain joins TRBV4-3 to TRBJ2-1, with unresolved D. CDR1 and CDR2 from the germline V gene are LGHNA and YSLEER. CDR3 size: 16 residues. The V gene lost 0 bases and the J gene lost 4 bases, with 13 bases spanning the gap. The CDR3 here is CASSQDPTTTYNEQFF. Here the CDR3 DNA reads TGCGCCAGCAGCCAAGATCCGACGACAACTTACAATGAGCAGTTCTTC.

This rearrangement joins TRBV30 to TRBJ2-1; D is ambiguous. The CDR3 is made up of 14 amino acids. Trimming shortened V by 5 bases and J by 5 bases, and 16 bases separated the two germline ends. Germline V gene data show CDR1 as GTSNPN and CDR2 as SVGIG (reference sequence). The CDR3 sequence: CAWHMYGYNNEQFF. Written as DNA, the CDR3 is TGTGCCTGGCACATGTACGGATACAACAATGAGCAGTTCTTC.

Only one count was recorded for this clone. V is TRBV19 and J is TRBJ2-1; 11 bases map to TRBD2. Losses at the gene ends were 4 bases for V and 3 bases for J; bases not matched to a gene: 5. CDR1 and CDR2 from the germline V gene are LNHDA and SQIVND (reference sequence). The CDR3 contains 16 residues. The CDR3 loop is CASSKGGTSGYNEQFF. The CDR3 DNA reads TGTGCCAGTAGTAAAGGAGGGACTAGCGGCTACAATGAGCAGTTCTTC.

On this clone: Other DNA sequences in this sample translate to the same CDR3. The chain carries TRBV2 and TRBJ2-7; 8 nucleotides match TRBD2. The CDR3 contains 14 residues. Germline V gene data show CDR1 as SNHLY and CDR2 as FYNNEI. V was clipped by 2 bases and J by 4 bases; unmatched bases: 4. The CDR3 nucleotides read TGTGCCAGCAGTGAAACAACTAGCGGATACGAGCAGTACTTC. It encodes CASSETTSGYEQYF.

The chain has TRBV19 and TRBJ2-5, with 11 positions matching TRBD1. Trimming removed 5 bases from V and 2 bases from J; junction bases left unmatched: 10. This CDR3 region has 17 residues. In germline, CDR1 is LNHDA, CDR2 SQIVND (reference sequence). The CDR3, as DNA: TGTGCCAGTAGTCGCCGGACAGGGGGCGTGGGGCAAGAGACCCAGTACTTC. Protein sequence: CASSRRTGGVGQETQYF.

This chain uses TRBV9 with TRBJ2-1, with a possible D match to TRBD2 (7 bases). CDR1 and CDR2 (germline): SGDLS, YYNGEE. The CDR3 has 17 amino acids. The germline V and J ends were trimmed by 0 bases and 2 bases, with 15 bases remaining between them. CDR3 sequence reads: CASSVGEGRGPYNEQFF. CDR3 bases: TGTGCCAGCAGCGTAGGGGAGGGCAGGGGACCCTACAATGAGCAGTTCTTC.

The genes are TRBV12-5 and TRBJ2-7; D call uncertain. The CDR3 extends over 14 amino acids. Looked up from germline, CDR1 is LGHNT and CDR2 is FRNRAP. The V and J ends lost 0 bases and 1 base respectively, with 7 bases between them. CDR3 region: CASGLVPESYEQYF. The DNA for the CDR3 is TGTGCTAGTGGTTTGGTCCCTGAGTCCTACGAGCAGTACTTC.

V and J are TRBV28 and TRBJ2-7; D unclear. There are 10 residues in the CDR3. CDR1 MDHEN and CDR2 SYDVKM come from the germline V gene. V was trimmed by 8 bases and J by 6 bases, leaving 8 bases between them. This chain's CDR3 is CASVGGEQYF. CDR3 nucleotide sequence: TGTGCCAGCGTCGGTGGCGAGCAGTACTTC.

The chain joins TRBV11-3 to TRBJ2-1; maybe TRBD1 (6 bases). Germline CDR1 is SGHNT and CDR2 is YENEEA. This CDR3 is built from 13 residues. V lost 5 bases, J lost 10 bases, and 15 bases lay in between. CDR3 in amino acids: CASSRSQGEEQFF. The CDR3 nucleotides read TGTGCCAGCAGCCGATCACAGGGAGAAGAGCAGTTCTTC.

The chain combines TRBV28 with TRBJ2-2, with 8 bases matching TRBD1. V lost 4 bases, J lost 6 bases, and 16 bases stayed unmatched. Germline V CDR1 and CDR2: MDHEN, SYDVKM. This CDR3 is 18 amino acids long. Written as DNA, the CDR3 is TGTGCCAGCAGTTGGCCCCTATTGGGCAGGGGGCGTCCCGGGGAGCTGTTTTTT. This encodes CASSWPLLGRGRPGELFF. Complete variable domain (other parts from reference TRBV28 and TRBJ2-2): DVKVTQSSRYLVKRTGEKVFLECVQDMDHENMFWYRQDPGLGLRLIYFSYDVKMKEKGDIPEGYSVSREKKERFSLILESASTNQTSMYLCASSWPLLGRGRPGELFFGEGSRLTVL.

V is TRBV19 and J is TRBJ2-5; no clear D. There are 16 residues in the CDR3. V was trimmed by 0 bases and J by 1 base, leaving 12 bases between them. Germline V lookup: CDR1 LNHDA, CDR2 SQIVND (reference sequence). CDR3 sequence (DNA): TGTGCCAGTAGTATAGATAGAACTATCGGCCAAGAGACCCAGTACTTC. Translated, it gives CASSIDRTIGQETQYF.

This rearrangement joins TRBV27 to TRBJ2-2; TRBD2 is a possible D gene (5 bases). The CDR3 sequence is 11 residues long. Trimming left V 6 bases short and J 8 bases short, with 7 bases between. Germline lookup yields CDR1 MNHEY and CDR2 SMNVEV (reference sequence). Here the CDR3 DNA reads TGTGCCAGCAGCCCGGGGGGGGAGCTGTTTTTT. Protein sequence: CASSPGGELFF.

This chain connects TRBV11-2 to TRBJ2-7, with 8 positions matching TRBD1. The germline CDR1 and CDR2 sequences are SGHAT and FQNNGV. The CDR3 is 14 amino acids. V shed 5 bases and J 4 bases; nucleotides not matched to a gene: 7. The CDR3 loop reads CASSPRDRLYEQYF. CDR3 coding DNA: TGTGCCAGCAGCCCCCGGGACAGGCTGTACGAGCAGTACTTC.

The V call is TRBV9, the J call TRBJ2-3, with a possible D match to TRBD2 (7 bases). The CDR3 totals 17 residues. The germline V gene has CDR1 SGDLS and CDR2 YYNGEE. Trimming took off 4 bases at V and 3 bases at J, with 21 bases between the two ends. CDR3 sequence (DNA): TGTGCCAGCAGCCCTCGTGGGGAGGGGGGCGCGACAGATACGCAGTATTTT. Encoded protein: CASSPRGEGGATDTQYF.

The rearrangement uses TRBV5-1 and TRBJ2-1, with D possibly being TRBD1 or TRBD2 (5 bases each). Between the trimmed V and J ends, which lost 4 bases and 2 bases, there was a span of 13 bases. Looked up from germline, CDR1 is SGHRS and CDR2 is YFSETQ. The CDR3 contains 15 residues. CDR3 amino acids: CASSHRDGTYNEQFF. The CDR3 region has the DNA TGCGCCAGCAGCCACCGGGACGGCACCTACAATGAGCAGTTCTTC.

The rearrangement joins TRBV2 to TRBJ1-2; D possibly corresponds to TRBD1 (6 bases). V was pared by 6 bases and J by 7 bases, with 12 bases between. The CDR3 spans 12 residues. Germline V lookup: CDR1 SNHLY, CDR2 FYNNEI. The CDR3 DNA is TGTGCCAGCAGCAGGGGCGGTCCTGGCTACACCTTC. Translated, it gives CASSRGGPGYTF.

The V and J genes are TRBV28 and TRBJ1-5, with 7 positions matching TRBD1. Germline trimming cut 5 bases from V and 7 bases from J; bases unmatched to any gene: 8. This CDR3 spans 14 amino acids. Germline CDR1 and CDR2: MDHEN and SYDVKM. CDR3 bases: TGTGCCAGCAGTGTCTACACAGGGGAACAGCCCCAGCATTTT. It codes for CASSVYTGEQPQHF.

V usage is TRBV5-6 and J usage is TRBJ2-1; 12 nucleotides agree with TRBD2. J lost 4 bases, V lost 3 bases, and 5 bases had no gene match. The V gene's germline CDR1 is SGHDT and CDR2 YYEEEE. The CDR3 is 16 residues long. CDR3 sequence reads: CASSSTTSGSYNEQFF. CDR3 nucleotide sequence: TGTGCCAGCAGCTCCACGACTAGCGGGAGTTACAATGAGCAGTTCTTC.

This rearrangement joins TRBV11-2 to TRBJ2-7; 7 bases fit TRBD2. V lost 1 base, J lost 3 bases, and 9 bases stayed unmatched. Germline lookup yields CDR1 SGHAT and CDR2 FQNNGV. This CDR3 contains 16 residues. CDR3 residues: CASSLVSGGRYYEQYF. The CDR3 DNA sequence: TGTGCCAGCAGCTTAGTCTCCGGCGGGAGATACTACGAGCAGTACTTC.

The chain has TRBV10-2 and TRBJ1-3; 7 bases fit TRBD1. Germline V CDR1 and CDR2: WSHSY, SAAADI. Losses at the gene ends were 3 bases for V and 0 bases for J; bases not matched to a gene: 5. The CDR3 runs to 16 residues. The DNA for the CDR3 is TGCGCCAGCAGTGACCTGGGACAGCGCTCTGGAAACACCATATATTTT. Its protein product is CASSDLGQRSGNTIYF.

The genes are TRBV30 and TRBJ2-6; 7 bases map to TRBD1. Germline V gene sequence: CDR1 GTSNPN, CDR2 SVGIG (reference sequence). V was clipped by 0 bases and J by 1 base; unmatched bases: 9. This CDR3 comprises 18 residues. CDR3 nucleotide sequence: TGTGCCTGGAGTGTACGGTGGACAGGCCGATCTGGGGCCAACGTCCTGACTTTC. It specifies CAWSVRWTGRSGANVLTF.